The 26 T cell receptor beta chains given below trace back to one sample, sequenced in a study of cytomegalovirus exposure and HLA in healthy donors. The PCR made use of 60 Vbeta and 13 Jbeta primers. Sequencing was performed with immunoSEQ multiplex PCR; in TCRdb, only in-frame clones are kept and a portion is missing. The data contain hundreds of thousands of clones, less than 80% of them singletons. Sequencing input: PBMCs. These receptors originate from a girl aged 2 to 10 in good health and CMV-seronegative.

The CDR3 sequence is CASSPQVDYGYTF. DNA for the CDR3: TGCGCCAGCAGCCCGCAGGTGGACTATGGCTACACCTTC. This chain links TRBV10-1 with TRBJ1-2, with D uncertain. The CDR3 runs to 13 residues. Between the trimmed V and J ends, which lost 6 bases and 3 bases, there was a span of 11 bases. Germline V gene data show CDR1 as WNHNN and CDR2 as SYGVQD (reference sequence).

The chain combines TRBV27 with TRBJ2-7; 10 bases match TRBD1. Trimming removed 3 bases from V and 3 bases from J; junction bases left unmatched: 2. Germline-derived CDR1 and CDR2 are MNHEY and SMNVEV (reference sequence). This CDR3 spans 14 amino acids. The CDR3 spells CASSLTGGYYEQYF. CDR3 in DNA: TGTGCCAGCAGTTTGACAGGGGGCTACTACGAGCAGTACTTC.

V is TRBV10-2 and J is TRBJ1-1, with D hard to call. CDR3 size: 11 residues. CDR1 WSHSY and CDR2 SAAADI come from the germline V gene. Trimming removed 6 bases at V and 10 bases at J, with 12 bases between. The CDR3 coding sequence is TGCGCCAGCAGGGAACTCAGCGTAGCTTTCTTT. Translating gives CASRELSVAFF.

This clone was seen only once. The genes are TRBV6-5 and TRBJ1-5; D is unclear. This CDR3 is 15 amino acids long. Trimming stripped 6 bases from V and 0 bases from J, with 12 bases between. Germline V gene data show CDR1 as MNHEY and CDR2 as SVGAGI. The CDR3 loop reads CASSPTVNSNQPQHF. Written as DNA, the CDR3 is TGTGCCAGCAGCCCCACGGTGAATAGCAATCAGCCCCAGCATTTT.

In regard to this clone: The sample holds other DNA sequences that translate to the same CDR3. The chain recombines TRBV4-1 with TRBJ1-1; TRBD1 aligns across 10 bases. V dropped 5 bases and J dropped 5; count of bases not matched to a gene: 5. The germline V gene encodes CDR1 MGHRA and CDR2 YSYEKL. CDR3 length: 14 residues. The CDR3 DNA reads TGCGCCAGCAGCTATCGGGACAGGGGAACTGAAGCTTTCTTT. Amino acid sequence: CASSYRDRGTEAFF.

The chain has TRBV30 and TRBJ2-1, with 13 bases that match TRBD2. V lost 8 bases to trimming and J lost 9 bases; unmatched junction nucleotides: 4. Germline CDR1 reads GTSNPN; CDR2 reads SVGIG (reference sequence). The CDR3 is made up of 12 amino acids. CDR3 coding DNA: TGTGCCGGGACTAGCGGGATCGCTGAGCAGTTCTTC. The encoded protein is CAGTSGIAEQFF.

The rearrangement links TRBV4-2 to TRBJ1-3; D unresolved. The germline V and J ends were trimmed by 2 bases and 0 bases, with 11 bases remaining between them. This CDR3 region has 16 residues. CDR1 and CDR2 (germline): LGHNA, YNFKEQ. CDR3: CASSQTHGDSGNTIYF. DNA for the CDR3: TGTGCCAGCAGCCAAACACACGGGGACTCTGGAAACACCATATATTTT.

The chain combines TRBV12-5 with TRBJ1-4; a possible D gene is TRBD1 (5 bases). Germline CDR1 reads LGHNT; CDR2 reads FRNRAP. With 2 bases removed from V and 8 bases from J, the gap between germline ends came to 9 bases. This CDR3 has 13 residues. The CDR3 coding sequence is TGTGCTAGTGGTTTGCAGGGCCCGGAAAAACTGTTTTTT. Protein sequence: CASGLQGPEKLFF.

The chain employs TRBV6-1 and TRBJ1-2; TRBD1 agrees at 11 bases. The CDR3 consists of 13 residues. Looked up from germline, CDR1 is MNHNS and CDR2 is SASEGT. With 10 bases clipped from V and 5 bases from J, the junction kept 6 bases outside the gene matches. The CDR3 loop reads CATAGTGGYGYTF. CDR3 in DNA: TGTGCCACCGCCGGGACAGGGGGATATGGCTACACCTTC.

The chain links TRBV5-1 to TRBJ2-1; TRBD2 agrees at 13 bases. Germline CDR1 SGHRS, CDR2 YFSETQ. This CDR3 has 17 residues. V was clipped by 0 bases and J by 14 bases; unmatched bases: 14. CDR3 loop: CASSLAAIGLAGAWEFF. CDR3 in DNA: TGCGCCAGCAGCTTGGCGGCCATAGGACTAGCGGGAGCTTGGGAGTTCTTC. Looking up the rest from reference TRBV5-1 and TRBJ2-1 gives the full variable domain: KAGVTQTPRYLIKTRGQQVTLSCSPISGHRSVSWYQQTPGQGLQFLFEYFSETQRNKGNFPGRFSGRQFSNSRSEMNVSTLELGDSALYLCASSLAAIGLAGAWEFFGPGTRLTVL.

This clone has more than one count but fewer than ten. The gene calls are TRBV6-5 and TRBJ1-1; 8 nucleotides line up with TRBD1. The CDR3 is made up of 15 amino acids. The V gene end was trimmed by 3 bases and the J gene end by 5 bases; junction bases not matched to a gene: 8. The germline V gene encodes CDR1 MNHEY and CDR2 SVGAGI. The CDR3 region is CASSYPGGGKTEAFF. CDR3 nucleotides: TGTGCCAGCAGTTATCCAGGGGGCGGGAAGACTGAAGCTTTCTTT.

This clone has a handful of counts. The chain is built from TRBV14 and TRBJ2-1; 7 nucleotides agree with TRBD1. This CDR3 is built from 15 residues. Per germline, CDR1 SGHDN and CDR2 FVKESK. The trim removed 3 bases at V and 6 bases at J, leaving 8 bases unmatched. CDR3 sequence: CASSQRTGRVNEQFF. The DNA for the CDR3 is TGTGCCAGCAGCCAGCGGACAGGCAGGGTCAATGAGCAGTTCTTC.

The rearrangement joins TRBV30 to TRBJ1-2; possibly TRBD1 for D (5 bases). The germline gives CDR1 GTSNPN, CDR2 SVGIG (reference sequence). V lost 2 bases to trimming and J lost 1 base, with 14 bases between them. CDR3 length: 15 residues. CDR3: CAWSLQGHFNYGYTF. CDR3 coding DNA: TGTGCCTGGAGTCTTCAGGGCCACTTTAACTATGGCTACACCTTC.

The gene calls are TRBV7-9 and TRBJ1-2; D is perhaps TRBD1 (6 bases). Trimming cost V 9 bases and J 0 bases, with 20 bases left between them. The CDR3 totals 16 residues. Germline values: CDR1 SEHNR, CDR2 FQNEAQ (reference sequence). The CDR3 DNA reads as TGTGCCAGTACATTTAGCAGGGGCACCGCTAACTATGGCTACACCTTC. Translation gives CASTFSRGTANYGYTF.

The V and J genes are TRBV7-2 and TRBJ2-7; TRBD2 might be the D (6 bases). The CDR3 runs to 14 residues. Trimming removed 4 bases at V and 3 bases at J, with 13 bases between. The germline V gene encodes CDR1 SGHTA and CDR2 FQGNSA. The CDR3 bases are TGTGCCAGCAGCTCCCCGGGACTTATCTACGAGCAGTACTTC. The encoded protein is CASSSPGLIYEQYF.

This chain connects TRBV21-1 to TRBJ2-7; TRBD2 reflects the table's D call only, with no check against the DNA. TRBV21-1 is a documented pseudogene. This CDR3 contains 15 residues. The CDR3 DNA sequence: TGTGCCAGCAGCAATCCGGGACTAAGCTCCTACGAGCAGTACTTC. This codes for CASSNPGLSSYEQYF.

This clone was counted between two and nine times. CDR3 DNA sequence: TGTGCCAGCAGTGAGACACAGTTCGAAAAACTGTTTTTT. Amino acids: CASSETQFEKLFF. The gene calls are TRBV6-1 and TRBJ1-4; D is ambiguous. Trimming took off 3 bases at V and 8 bases at J, with 10 bases between the two ends. Germline V lookup: CDR1 MNHNS, CDR2 SASEGT. CDR3 length equals 13 residues.

This chain connects TRBV7-9 to TRBJ2-2; 7 bases map to TRBD2. The germline CDR1 and CDR2 sequences are SEHNR and FQNEAQ (reference sequence). V dropped 3 bases and J dropped 4; count of bases not matched to a gene: 5. The CDR3 consists of 15 residues. The DNA of the CDR3 is TGTGCCAGCAGCTTGCAGGGAGGGAGCACCGGGGAGCTGTTTTTT. Its protein product is CASSLQGGSTGELFF.

V and J are TRBV10-2 and TRBJ2-1, with TRBD1 identical over 9 bases. Germline-derived CDR1 and CDR2 are WSHSY and SAAADI. J was trimmed by 5 bases and V by 8 bases; bases with no gene match: 13. This CDR3 is 16 amino acids long. The CDR3 loop reads CASGFKRDRVDNEQFF. The CDR3 bases are TGCGCCAGCGGCTTTAAACGGGACAGGGTCGACAATGAGCAGTTCTTC.

For the CDR3, the DNA is TGTGCCAGCAGCCAAATGCGGGAGTCGCGGCGGGAGACCCAGTACTTC. Amino acid sequence: CASSQMRESRRETQYF. The gene calls are TRBV14 and TRBJ2-5; TRBD2 matches 7 bases. Germline loops: CDR1 SGHDN, CDR2 FVKESK. The CDR3 is made up of 16 amino acids. Unmatched junction bases numbered 11, after V lost 2 bases and J lost 5 bases.

The chain joins TRBV2 to TRBJ1-2; the match to TRBD1 covers 9 bases. Germline assignment: CDR1 SNHLY and CDR2 FYNNEI. Germline trimming cut 5 bases from V and 3 bases from J; bases unmatched to any gene: 1. The CDR3 is 13 residues long. DNA of the CDR3: TGTGCCAGCAGTAGGACAGGGGACTATGGCTACACCTTC. This translates into CASSRTGDYGYTF.

The J gene is TRBJ1-1, the V gene TRBV2; D might be TRBD1 (5 bases). Between the trimmed V and J ends, which lost 9 bases and 4 bases, there was a span of 12 bases. Germline-derived CDR1 and CDR2 are SNHLY and FYNNEI. CDR3 length: 12 residues. The CDR3 coding sequence is TGTGCCAGTCTAGGGGTGGGCACTGAAGCTTTCTTT. The encoded protein is CASLGVGTEAFF.

The chain recombines TRBV5-8 with TRBJ2-2; D not resolved. The germline V gene encodes CDR1 SGHTS and CDR2 YDEGEE. Trimming left V 2 bases short and J 9 bases short, with 5 bases between. This CDR3 comprises 11 residues. The DNA for the CDR3 is TGTGCCAGCAGCTTAGACAGGGAGCTGTTTTTT. Translating it yields CASSLDRELFF.

The chain combines TRBV15 with TRBJ2-1; 9 bases are shared with TRBD1. With V trimmed by 5 bases and J by 8 bases, 4 bases remained unmatched. CDR3 length equals 13 residues. The germline gives CDR1 LNHNV, CDR2 YYDKDF (reference sequence). CDR3 loop: CATSEDRGYEQFF. CDR3 DNA sequence: TGTGCCACCAGCGAGGACAGGGGCTATGAGCAGTTCTTC.

This chain links TRBV18 with TRBJ2-2, with TRBD2 matching 7 bases. This CDR3 has 15 amino acids. Trimming cost V 5 bases and J 2 bases; bases outside gene matches: 5. From germline, CDR1 is KGHSH and CDR2 LQKENI. CDR3: CASSGAAGNTGELFF. For the CDR3, the DNA is TGTGCCAGCTCAGGGGCAGCGGGAAACACCGGGGAGCTGTTTTTT.

The V and J genes are TRBV21-1 and TRBJ2-2; the listed D gene, TRBD1, was not tested against the DNA. TRBV21-1 is a pseudogene segment. The CDR3 has 17 residues. DNA for the CDR3: TGTGCCAGCAGCAAAGAGGTTGAACAGGGAAGCACCGGGGAGCTGTTTTTT. Amino acids: CASSKEVEQGSTGELFF.